This entry lists 28 T cell receptor beta chains sequenced from one sample in a study of beta chain features in type 1 diabetes. What was sequenced were expressed TCRB transcripts, since all of the isolated RNA had been reverse transcribed. Here immunoSEQ multiplex PCR was the method, and the copy in TCRdb shows in-frame clones only, minus some. In the table there are around 600,000 clones, around 12% of which are singletons. Study-wide results and caveats: The study found moderately but significantly shorter TCRB CDR3s in all four CD4+ subsets of Type 1 diabetes patients.

These receptors lack a known antigen. The sample consisted of naive CD4+ T cells from blood. The receptor source for this set is a man between 25 and 39 years old with type 1 diabetes.

This chain joins TRBV7-3 and TRBJ1-1; a possible D gene is TRBD1 (6 bases). This CDR3 is 12 amino acids long. Germline assignment: CDR1 SGHTA and CDR2 FQGTGA. The V and J ends lost 5 bases and 8 bases respectively, with 12 bases between them. This CDR3 is CASSQWGGEAFF. CDR3 DNA sequence: TGTGCCAGCAGCCAATGGGGGGGCGAAGCTTTCTTT.

This clone was recorded a few times. The rearrangement joins TRBV19 to TRBJ2-7; 10 bases are shared with TRBD2. From germline, CDR1 is LNHDA and CDR2 SQIVND (reference sequence). With V trimmed by 4 bases and J by 5 bases, 5 bases remained unmatched. The CDR3 has 14 amino acids. This CDR3 is CASSTGLASHEQYF. The CDR3 DNA sequence: TGTGCCAGTAGTACGGGACTAGCGAGCCACGAGCAGTACTTC.

This clone was counted a few times. Other nucleotide sequences from this sample produce the same CDR3. The J gene is TRBJ2-3, the V gene TRBV9, with D perhaps given as TRBD1 or TRBD2 (5 bases each). The CDR3 is made up of 14 amino acids. The V end was cut by 2 bases, the J end by 0 bases, with 7 bases between. Germline values: CDR1 SGDLS, CDR2 YYNGEE. The CDR3 DNA reads TGTGCCAGCAGCGTGGGGGATAGCACAGATACGCAGTATTTT. The encoded protein is CASSVGDSTDTQYF.

The J gene is TRBJ2-1, the V gene TRBV25-1; perhaps TRBD2 as D (6 bases). The CDR3 loop spans 15 amino acids. Germline-derived CDR1 and CDR2 are MGHDK and SYGVNS. The V and J ends lost 1 base and 9 bases respectively, with 16 bases between them. CDR3 coding DNA: TGTGCCAGCAGTGAATCCTCGGGGGTATTAAGTGAGCAGTTCTTC. The encoded protein is CASSESSGVLSEQFF.

The V gene is TRBV4-3, the J gene TRBJ2-7; D not resolved. The CDR3 is 13 amino acids. Germline values: CDR1 LGHNA, CDR2 YSLEER. The ends were cut back, 1 base at V and 4 bases at J, with 8 bases in the middle. The CDR3 coding sequence is TGCGCCAGCAGCCAAGGTTCTAGGTACGAGCAGTACTTC. As protein: CASSQGSRYEQYF.

This clone came up a few times. The J gene is TRBJ2-1, the V gene TRBV4-3, with 8 bases that match TRBD1. Germline values: CDR1 LGHNA, CDR2 YSLEER. Trimming removed 0 bases from V and 12 bases from J; junction bases left unmatched: 7. This CDR3 comprises 14 residues. The CDR3 here is CASSQEMKDRVQFF. DNA of the CDR3: TGCGCCAGCAGCCAAGAAATGAAGGACAGGGTGCAGTTCTTC.

This clone has more than one count but fewer than ten. This rearrangement joins TRBV7-2 to TRBJ2-3; TRBD2 aligns across 11 bases. Germline CDR1 and CDR2: SGHTA and FQGNSA. CDR3 length: 15 amino acids. V was clipped by 5 bases and J by 5 bases; unmatched bases: 6. The CDR3 nucleotides are TGTGCCAGCAGCAGCGGGACTAGCGGCAGAGATACGCAGTATTTT. Residues: CASSSGTSGRDTQYF.

This clone was recorded a few times. The chain employs TRBV6-5 and TRBJ1-2, with D possibly TRBD1 on 6 matching bases. This CDR3 is 15 amino acids long. Germline assignment: CDR1 MNHEY and CDR2 SVGAGI. Trimming took off 0 bases at V and 6 bases at J, with 14 bases between the two ends. The CDR3 sequence is CASSYSFRGEDGYTF. The CDR3 region has the DNA TGTGCCAGCAGTTACTCCTTCAGGGGAGAGGATGGCTACACCTTC.

The V and J genes are TRBV19 and TRBJ2-3; 12 positions agree with TRBD2. The V segment lost 5 bases and the J segment 5 bases; nucleotides outside the gene matches: 11. Germline CDR1 is LNHDA and CDR2 is SQIVND (reference sequence). The CDR3 is 17 residues long. The CDR3 bases are TGTGCCAGTAGTCCTGGTTCTAGCGGGGGGGCCGGAGATACGCAGTATTTT. This translates into CASSPGSSGGAGDTQYF.

The chain uses TRBV13 and TRBJ2-1; D gene uncertain. Trimming left V 4 bases short and J 0 bases short, with 19 bases between. The CDR3 extends over 18 amino acids. Per germline, CDR1 PRHDT and CDR2 FYEKMQ (reference sequence). CDR3 protein: CASSWASPGAGSYNEQFF. The CDR3 DNA sequence: TGTGCCAGCAGCTGGGCGTCACCCGGTGCAGGCTCCTACAATGAGCAGTTCTTC.

V usage is TRBV7-9 and J usage is TRBJ1-2; TRBD1 agrees at 11 bases. CDR1 is SEHNR and CDR2 is FQNEAQ in the germline V gene (reference sequence). J lost 6 bases, V lost 0 bases, and 3 bases had no gene match. The CDR3 extends over 15 amino acids. CDR3 sequence reads: CASSLAGTGGHGYTF. Written as DNA, the CDR3 is TGTGCCAGCAGCTTAGCAGGGACAGGGGGACATGGCTACACCTTC.

This clone was counted between two and nine times. The chain links TRBV18 to TRBJ2-7; D assignment may be TRBD1 or TRBD2 (5 bases each). This CDR3 comprises 14 residues. The V end was cut by 6 bases, the J end by 2 bases, with 14 bases between. The germline CDR1 and CDR2 sequences are KGHSH and LQKENI. CDR3 in amino acids: CASSSGTVAYEQYF. CDR3 DNA: TGTGCCAGCTCCTCTGGGACGGTTGCCTACGAGCAGTACTTC.

This clone turned up a few times. This chain links TRBV7-9 with TRBJ1-1; D unclear. Deletions cut 0 bases from V and 1 base from J, with 6 bases between. The CDR3 covers 14 residues. Germline lookup yields CDR1 SEHNR and CDR2 FQNEAQ (reference sequence). The CDR3 sequence: CASSLARQNTEAFF. CDR3 sequence (DNA): TGTGCCAGCAGCTTAGCAAGGCAGAACACTGAAGCTTTCTTT.

The V and J genes are TRBV2 and TRBJ2-5; maybe TRBD2 (5 bases). Deletions cut 0 bases from V and 2 bases from J, with 13 bases between. Germline CDR1 is SNHLY and CDR2 is FYNNEI. The CDR3 length is 16 residues. Here the CDR3 reads CASSEALSRGQETQYF. The CDR3 DNA sequence: TGTGCCAGCAGTGAAGCCCTATCCCGGGGTCAAGAGACCCAGTACTTC.

This clone was picked up a small number of times. The CDR3 nucleotides read TGTGCCAGCATACTAGGACCTCCTGACGTCAATGAAAAACTGTTTTTT. Encoded protein: CASILGPPDVNEKLFF. The rearrangement links TRBV6-6 to TRBJ1-4; D not certain. Trimming removed 7 bases at V and 5 bases at J, with 20 bases between. Germline CDR1 is MNHNY and CDR2 is SVGAGI (reference sequence). The CDR3 is made up of 16 amino acids.

This clone was observed a handful of times. This chain uses TRBV5-4 with TRBJ2-5; no reliable D call. The CDR3 runs to 11 residues. Trimming took off 3 bases at V and 4 bases at J, with 4 bases between the two ends. Germline CDR1 SGHNT, CDR2 YYREEE (reference sequence). CDR3 region: CASSWGETQYF. In DNA, the CDR3 is TGTGCCAGCAGCTGGGGAGAGACCCAGTACTTC. Full variable domain (remainder filled in from reference TRBV5-4 and TRBJ2-5): ETGVTQSPTHLIKTRGQQVTLRCSSQSGHNTVSWYQQALGQGPQFIFQYYREEENGRGNFPPRFSGLQFPNYSSELNVNALELDDSALYLCASSWGETQYFGPGTRLLVL.

This chain uses TRBV10-3 with TRBJ1-4, with TRBD1 matching over 7 bases. Germline V CDR1 and CDR2: ENHRY, SYGVKD. The junction had 7 bases not matched to a gene; V was cut back by 10 bases and J by 5 bases. The CDR3 loop spans 13 amino acids. This CDR3 is CASWTGSNEKLFF. The CDR3 DNA reads TGTGCCAGCTGGACAGGCTCGAATGAAAAACTGTTTTTT.

V is TRBV7-6 and J is TRBJ1-6, with D tentatively TRBD1 (5 bases). The germline V and J ends were trimmed by 1 base and 6 bases, with 10 bases remaining between them. This CDR3 has 15 residues. Germline-derived CDR1 and CDR2 are SGHVS and FNYEAQ. The CDR3 DNA follows: TGTGCCAGCAGCTTAGGGGGCAGAACTAATTCACCCCTCCACTTT. It codes for CASSLGGRTNSPLHF.

This clone appeared a few times. The chain carries TRBV7-9 and TRBJ2-3; no firm D call. The germline CDR1 and CDR2 sequences are SEHNR and FQNEAQ (reference sequence). This CDR3 region has 14 residues. The V and J ends lost 1 base and 3 bases respectively, with 8 bases between them. CDR3 in amino acids: CASSLEIGTDTQYF. Written as DNA, the CDR3 is TGTGCCAGCAGCTTAGAAATCGGAACAGATACGCAGTATTTT.

In this sample, this clone turned up a few times. V is TRBV4-3 and J is TRBJ2-3; no definite D call. There are 14 residues in the CDR3. The germline V gene has CDR1 LGHNA and CDR2 YSLEER. Trimming pared 0 bases from V and 5 bases from J, leaving 9 bases between. CDR3 loop: CASSQDGYRDTQYF. Written as DNA, the CDR3 is TGCGCCAGCAGCCAAGACGGCTACAGAGATACGCAGTATTTT.

This clone has more than one count but fewer than ten. The genes are TRBV9 and TRBJ1-2; no firm D call. The germline V and J ends were trimmed by 2 bases and 4 bases, with 15 bases remaining between them. CDR1 is SGDLS, CDR2 YYNGEE, per germline. This CDR3 spans 15 amino acids. CDR3 protein: CASSVGSSFAYGYTF. The CDR3 DNA reads as TGTGCCAGCAGCGTGGGAAGTTCCTTCGCCTATGGCTACACCTTC. Filled out from reference TRBV9 and TRBJ1-2, the complete variable domain reads DSGVTQTPKHLITATGQRVTLRCSPRSGDLSVYWYQQSLDQGLQFLIQYYNGEERAKGNILERFSAQQFPDLHSELNLSSLELGDSALYFCASSVGSSFAYGYTFGSGTRLTVV.

This clone has just a few counts. This chain links TRBV15 with TRBJ1-4; D remains unclear. V lost 0 bases and J 8 bases, leaving 10 bases between the germline ends. The CDR3 consists of 14 residues. From germline, CDR1 is LNHNV and CDR2 YYDKDF (reference sequence). DNA of the CDR3: TGTGCCACCAGCAGAGATCGGGCTGAGGAAAAACTGTTTTTT. Its translation is CATSRDRAEEKLFF.

V gene TRBV5-1 combines with J gene TRBJ2-5; D remains unclear. V gave up 4 bases and J gave up 5 bases, with 12 bases separating them. The CDR3 length is 13 residues. Germline CDR1 SGHRS, CDR2 YFSETQ. This CDR3 reads CASSPLSGETQYF. The CDR3 DNA sequence: TGCGCCAGCAGCCCGCTTTCTGGGGAGACCCAGTACTTC.

The chain is built from TRBV5-1 and TRBJ2-7, with 12 bases aligning to TRBD2. Germline assignment: CDR1 SGHRS and CDR2 YFSETQ. V lost 3 bases to trimming and J lost 6 bases; unmatched junction nucleotides: 4. The CDR3 has 14 residues. The CDR3 sequence is CASSSGLAGTEQYF. The DNA for the CDR3 is TGCGCCAGCAGCTCTGGACTAGCGGGGACCGAGCAGTACTTC.

The chain is built from TRBV7-9 and TRBJ1-2; 7 positions match TRBD1. CDR1 is SEHNR, CDR2 FQNEAQ, per germline (reference sequence). The V segment lost 1 base and the J segment 7 bases; nucleotides outside the gene matches: 3. The CDR3 is 13 residues long. In nucleotides, the CDR3 is TGTGCCAGCAGCTTAGGGACAGGAATTGGCTACACCTTC. This sequence encodes CASSLGTGIGYTF.

The chain recombines TRBV5-1 with TRBJ2-5; the D gene is possibly TRBD1 (6 bases). In germline, CDR1 is SGHRS, CDR2 YFSETQ. Between the trimmed V and J ends, which lost 0 bases and 3 bases, there was a span of 9 bases. The CDR3 loop spans 14 amino acids. The CDR3 here is CASSLVGAEETQYF. In DNA, the CDR3 is TGCGCCAGCAGCTTGGTGGGGGCGGAAGAGACCCAGTACTTC.

This clone has a handful of counts. The chain links TRBV29-1 to TRBJ1-1, with TRBD1 identical over 8 bases. Unmatched junction bases numbered 8, after V lost 7 bases and J lost 4 bases. This CDR3 has 13 amino acids. The germline V gene encodes CDR1 SQVTM and CDR2 ANQGSEA. As DNA, the CDR3 is TGCAGCGGCGTACAGGGGGTGGCCACTGAAGCTTTCTTT. Amino acids: CSGVQGVATEAFF.

The CDR3: CASKLRGDFDEQYF. The CDR3 nucleotides are TGCGCCAGCAAACTGCGGGGGGATTTTGACGAGCAGTACTTC. This chain joins TRBV5-1 and TRBJ2-7, with TRBD2 matching over 8 bases. The germline CDR1 and CDR2 sequences are SGHRS and YFSETQ. This CDR3 is built from 14 residues. V lost 6 bases, J lost 5 bases, and 10 bases stayed unmatched.